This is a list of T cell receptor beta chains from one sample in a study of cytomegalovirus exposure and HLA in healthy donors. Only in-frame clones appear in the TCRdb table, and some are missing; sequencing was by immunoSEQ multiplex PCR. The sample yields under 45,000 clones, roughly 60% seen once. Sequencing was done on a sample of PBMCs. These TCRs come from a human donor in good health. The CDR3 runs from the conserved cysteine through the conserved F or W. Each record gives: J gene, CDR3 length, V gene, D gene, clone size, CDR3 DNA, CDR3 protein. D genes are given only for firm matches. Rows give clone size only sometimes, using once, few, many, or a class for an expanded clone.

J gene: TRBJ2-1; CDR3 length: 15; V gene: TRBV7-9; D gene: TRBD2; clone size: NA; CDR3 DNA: TGTGCCAGCAGCTTGACTAGCGGGGGTTACAATGAGCAGTTCTTC; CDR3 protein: CASSLTSGGYNEQFF
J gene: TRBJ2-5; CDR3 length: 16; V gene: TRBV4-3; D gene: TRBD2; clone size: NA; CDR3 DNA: TGCGCCAGCAGCCAAGAATGGTCCGCGGGGGAAGAGACCCAGTACTTC; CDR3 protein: CASSQEWSAGEETQYF
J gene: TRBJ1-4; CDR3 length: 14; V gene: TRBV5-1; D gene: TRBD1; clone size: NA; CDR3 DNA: TGCGCCAGCAGCCGGGACAGGGAGAAAGAAAAACTGTTTTTT; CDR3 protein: CASSRDREKEKLFF
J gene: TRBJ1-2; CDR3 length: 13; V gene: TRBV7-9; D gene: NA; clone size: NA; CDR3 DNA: TGTGCCAGCTTATTAGGGGGATTCTATGGCTACACCTTC; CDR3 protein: CASLLGGFYGYTF
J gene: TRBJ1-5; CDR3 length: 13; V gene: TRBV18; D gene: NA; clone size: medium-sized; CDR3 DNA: TGTGCCAGCTCACTTAACAGGGATCAGCCCCAGCATTTT; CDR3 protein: CASSLNRDQPQHF
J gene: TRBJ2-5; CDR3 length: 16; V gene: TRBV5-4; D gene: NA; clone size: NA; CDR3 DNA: TGTGCCAGCAGCTTAAAGATATCGGCAGGGCCGGAGACCCAGTACTTC; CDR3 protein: CASSLKISAGPETQYF
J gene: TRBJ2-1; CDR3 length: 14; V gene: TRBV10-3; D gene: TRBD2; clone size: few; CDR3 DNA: TGTGCCATCAGTCCCGGGGGGGCCTACAATGAGCAGTTCTTC; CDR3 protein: CAISPGGAYNEQFF
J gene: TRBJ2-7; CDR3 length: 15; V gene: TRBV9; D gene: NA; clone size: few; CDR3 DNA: TGTGCCAGCAGCGTAGCCCCCACACCATCCTACGAGCAGTACTTC; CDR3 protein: CASSVAPTPSYEQYF
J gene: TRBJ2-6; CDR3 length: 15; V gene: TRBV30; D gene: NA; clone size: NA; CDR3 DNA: TGTGCCTGGAGACTCCGGAGGGCTGGGGCCAACGTCCTGACTTTC; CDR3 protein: CAWRLRRAGANVLTF
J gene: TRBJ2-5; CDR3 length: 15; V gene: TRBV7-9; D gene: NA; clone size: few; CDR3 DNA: TGTGCCAGCAGCCCCCTCCCGGGGTCGGGCGAGACCCAGTACTTC; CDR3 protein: CASSPLPGSGETQYF
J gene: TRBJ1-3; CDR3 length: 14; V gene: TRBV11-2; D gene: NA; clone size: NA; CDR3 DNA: TGTGCCAGCAGCTTCACCGGGAACGGAAACACCATATATTTT; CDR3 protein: CASSFTGNGNTIYF
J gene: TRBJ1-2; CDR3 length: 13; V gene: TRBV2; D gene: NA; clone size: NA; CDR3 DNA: TGTGCCAGCAGGAGGCGGGGCCCGGGTGGCTACACCTTC; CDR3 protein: CASRRRGPGGYTF
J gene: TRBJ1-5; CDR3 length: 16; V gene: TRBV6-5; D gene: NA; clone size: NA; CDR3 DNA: TGTGCCAGCAGTTACTGGGGTCGCACTAGCACAGATACGCAGCATTTT; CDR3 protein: CASSYWGRTSTDTQHF
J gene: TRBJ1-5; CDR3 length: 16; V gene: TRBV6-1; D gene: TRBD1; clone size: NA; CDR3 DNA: TGTGCCAGCAGTGTTGGGACAGGGGGAAGCAATCAGCCCCAGCATTTT; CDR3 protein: CASSVGTGGSNQPQHF
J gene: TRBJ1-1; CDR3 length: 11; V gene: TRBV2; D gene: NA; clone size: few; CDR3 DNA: TGTGCCAGCAGGGAGGGCGCTGAAGCTTTCTTT; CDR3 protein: CASREGAEAFF
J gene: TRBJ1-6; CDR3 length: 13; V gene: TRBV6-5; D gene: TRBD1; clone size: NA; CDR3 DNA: TGTGCCAGCAGAGCGGGACAGGGGTCACCCCTCCACTTT; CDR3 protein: CASRAGQGSPLHF
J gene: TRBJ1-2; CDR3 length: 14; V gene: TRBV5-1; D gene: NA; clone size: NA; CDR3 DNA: TGCGCCAGCAGCTTTACCACAGGAAACTATGGCTACACCTTC; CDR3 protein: CASSFTTGNYGYTF
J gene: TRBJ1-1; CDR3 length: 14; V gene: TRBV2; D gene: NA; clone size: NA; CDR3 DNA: TGTGCCAGCAGTGAAGAGCAGGGATGGACTGAAGCTTTCTTT; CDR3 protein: CASSEEQGWTEAFF
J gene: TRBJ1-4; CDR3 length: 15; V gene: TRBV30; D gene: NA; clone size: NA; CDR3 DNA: TGTGCCTGGAAGGGTTTGGGGACTCTTAATGAAAAACTGTTTTTT; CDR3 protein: CAWKGLGTLNEKLFF
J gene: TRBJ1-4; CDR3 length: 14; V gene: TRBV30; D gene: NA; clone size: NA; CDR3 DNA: TGTGCCTGGACCCGGGGGTCGGTAGGGGAAAAACTGTTTTTT; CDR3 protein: CAWTRGSVGEKLFF
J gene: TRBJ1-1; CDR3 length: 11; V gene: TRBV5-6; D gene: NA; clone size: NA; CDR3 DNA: TGTGCCAGCAGCCGGGGAGGGCAAGCTTTCTTT; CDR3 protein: CASSRGGQAFF
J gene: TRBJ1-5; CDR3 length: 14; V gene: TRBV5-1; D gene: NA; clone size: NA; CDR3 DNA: TGCGCCAGCAGCGCGGGGTTCGGCAATCAGCCCCAGCATTTT; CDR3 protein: CASSAGFGNQPQHF
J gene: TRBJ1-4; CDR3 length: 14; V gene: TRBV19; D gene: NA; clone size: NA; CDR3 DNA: TGTGCCAGTAGTTGGCAAGCAACTAATGAAAAACTGTTTTTT; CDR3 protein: CASSWQATNEKLFF
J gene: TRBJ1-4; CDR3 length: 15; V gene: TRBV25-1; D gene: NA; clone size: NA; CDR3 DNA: TGTGCCAGCAGTGACCCGGGAAGGGATAATGAAAAACTGTTTTTT; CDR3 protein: CASSDPGRDNEKLFF
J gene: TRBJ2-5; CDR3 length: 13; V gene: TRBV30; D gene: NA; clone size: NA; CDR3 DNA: TGTGCCTGGAGCTTGTCTAGTTTGGAGACCCAGTACTTC; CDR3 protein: CAWSLSSLETQYF
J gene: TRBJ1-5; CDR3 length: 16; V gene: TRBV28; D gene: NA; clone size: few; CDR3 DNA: TGTGCCAGCAGACACGGACAGACGGCGAGCAATCAGCCCCAGCATTTT; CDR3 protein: CASRHGQTASNQPQHF
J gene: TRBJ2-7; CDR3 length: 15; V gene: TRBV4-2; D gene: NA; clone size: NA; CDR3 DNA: TGTGCCAGCAGCCAAGATCTGCAGGGGACCTACGAGCAGTACTTC; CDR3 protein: CASSQDLQGTYEQYF
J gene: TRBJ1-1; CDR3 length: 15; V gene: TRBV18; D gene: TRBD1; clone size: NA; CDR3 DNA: TGTGCCAGCTCACCAGGACAGGGGGCGCGGACTGAAGCTTTCTTT; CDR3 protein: CASSPGQGARTEAFF
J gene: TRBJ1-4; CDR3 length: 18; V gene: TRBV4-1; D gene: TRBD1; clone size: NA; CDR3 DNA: TGCGCCAGCAGCCCCACTACAGGGGCGACGGGGTCTAATGAAAAACTGTTTTTT; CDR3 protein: CASSPTTGATGSNEKLFF
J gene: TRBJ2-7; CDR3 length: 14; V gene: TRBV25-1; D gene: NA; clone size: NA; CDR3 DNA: TGTGCCAGCAGTAGGGCAGGGATCTCCTACGAGCAGTACTTC; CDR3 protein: CASSRAGISYEQYF
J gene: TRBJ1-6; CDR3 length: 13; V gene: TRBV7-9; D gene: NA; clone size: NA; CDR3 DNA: TGTGCCAGCAGCTTAGAGGGCGGGTCACCCCTCCACTTT; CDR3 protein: CASSLEGGSPLHF
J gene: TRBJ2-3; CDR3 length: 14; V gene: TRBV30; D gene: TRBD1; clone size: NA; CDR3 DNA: TGTGCCTGGAGTGAGGGGACAGTATTAGATACGCAGTATTTT; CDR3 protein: CAWSEGTVLDTQYF
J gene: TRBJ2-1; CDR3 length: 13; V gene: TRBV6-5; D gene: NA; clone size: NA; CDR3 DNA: TGTGCCAGCAGTTACTCATTCAGCAATGAGCAGTTCTTC; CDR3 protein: CASSYSFSNEQFF
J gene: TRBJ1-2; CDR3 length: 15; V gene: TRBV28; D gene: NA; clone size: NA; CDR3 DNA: TGTGCCAGCAGTTTAGCGGGTGGGCAGAAATATGGCTACACCTTC; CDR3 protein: CASSLAGGQKYGYTF
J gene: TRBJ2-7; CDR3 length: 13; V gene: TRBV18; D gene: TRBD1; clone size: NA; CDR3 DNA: TGTGCCAGCTCACTGGGGACAGGTGACGAGCAGTACTTC; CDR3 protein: CASSLGTGDEQYF
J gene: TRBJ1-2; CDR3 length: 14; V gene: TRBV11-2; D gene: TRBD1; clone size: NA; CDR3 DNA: TGTGCCAGCAGCTTAGATCAGGGGGCGATTGGCTACACCTTC; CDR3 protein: CASSLDQGAIGYTF
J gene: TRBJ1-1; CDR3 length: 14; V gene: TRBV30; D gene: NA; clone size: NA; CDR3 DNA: TGTGCCTGGAGTGTACTGTCTTCGGTCACTGAAGCTTTCTTT; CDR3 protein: CAWSVLSSVTEAFF
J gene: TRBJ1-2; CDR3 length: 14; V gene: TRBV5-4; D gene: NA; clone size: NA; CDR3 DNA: TGTGCCAGCAGCTTAGACGAGGGTCGCTATGGCTACACCTTC; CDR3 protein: CASSLDEGRYGYTF
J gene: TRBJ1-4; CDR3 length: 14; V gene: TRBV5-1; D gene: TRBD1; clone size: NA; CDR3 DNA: TGCGCCAGCAGCCGTGGACAGGGGAATGAAAAACTGTTTTTT; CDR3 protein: CASSRGQGNEKLFF
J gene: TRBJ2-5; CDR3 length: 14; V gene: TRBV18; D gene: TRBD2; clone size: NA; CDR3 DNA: TGTGCCAGCTCACCGACTAGCGGCCAAGAGACCCAGTACTTC; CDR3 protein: CASSPTSGQETQYF
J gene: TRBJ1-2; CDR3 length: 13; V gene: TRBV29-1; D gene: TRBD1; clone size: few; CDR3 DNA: TGCAGCGGAGGGGACAGGGGGGAGGGTGGCTACACCTTC; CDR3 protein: CSGGDRGEGGYTF
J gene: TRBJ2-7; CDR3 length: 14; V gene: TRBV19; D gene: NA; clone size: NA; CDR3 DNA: TGTGCCAGTGGCCGGCGGGACAGATCCTACGAGCAGTACTTC; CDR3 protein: CASGRRDRSYEQYF
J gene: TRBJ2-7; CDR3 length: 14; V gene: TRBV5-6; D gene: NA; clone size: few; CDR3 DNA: TGTGCCAGCAGCTTGTGGCGGTTCACCTACGAGCAGTACTTC; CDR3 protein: CASSLWRFTYEQYF
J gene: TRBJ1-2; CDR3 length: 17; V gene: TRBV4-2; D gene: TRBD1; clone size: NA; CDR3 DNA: TGTGCCAGCAGCCGAGGGACAGGGGGAAATTCATCTTATGGCTACACCTTC; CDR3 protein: CASSRGTGGNSSYGYTF
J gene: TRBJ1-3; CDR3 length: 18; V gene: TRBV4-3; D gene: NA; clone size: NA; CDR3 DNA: TGCGCCAGCAGCCAAGACGTGGCCAGGGGAGAGATCGGAAACACCATATATTTT; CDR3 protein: CASSQDVARGEIGNTIYF
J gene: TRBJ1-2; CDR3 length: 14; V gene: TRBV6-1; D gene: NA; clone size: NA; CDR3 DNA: TGTGCCAGCAGTGAAGGAGGGTTGGCCTATGGCTACACCTTC; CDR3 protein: CASSEGGLAYGYTF